This TCR beta chain originates from a study of shared clonotypes between healthy human individuals. On the study more broadly: The composition of the donors was a couple of women and a few men aged 18 to 49. Whole-study findings and limits: A small donor pool kept down the genetic and exposure-history diversity that was represented. The study found lower generation probabilities in non-shared clonotypes than in those shared by all four donors.

This clone was detected once. Its antigen is unidentified. Trimming left V 3 bases short and J 8 bases short, with 7 bases between. Germline V gene lookup returns CDR1 PRHDT and CDR2 FYEKMQ (reference sequence). The CDR3 runs 11 residues. Clones were read by immunoSEQ multiplex PCR, and TCRdb kept only the in-frame ones, dropping some. The sample holds 780,000 or so clones, 55% to 75% seen once. The sample comprised memory CD4+ T cells sorted from blood. Subset: CD45RA-negative fraction. This clonotype originated in a woman in her 30s in good health. The chain carries TRBV13 and TRBJ1-1; D not resolved. The CDR3 sequence is CASSFLTEAFF. In DNA form, the CDR3 reads TGTGCCAGCAGCTTTTTAACCGAAGCTTTCTTT. Variable domain in full (rest from reference TRBV13 and TRBJ1-1): AAGVIQSPRHLIKEKRETATLKCYPIPRHDTVYWYQQGPGQDPQFLISFYEKMQSDKGSIPDRFSAQQFSDYHSELNMSSLELGDSALYFCASSFLTEAFFGQGTRLTVV.